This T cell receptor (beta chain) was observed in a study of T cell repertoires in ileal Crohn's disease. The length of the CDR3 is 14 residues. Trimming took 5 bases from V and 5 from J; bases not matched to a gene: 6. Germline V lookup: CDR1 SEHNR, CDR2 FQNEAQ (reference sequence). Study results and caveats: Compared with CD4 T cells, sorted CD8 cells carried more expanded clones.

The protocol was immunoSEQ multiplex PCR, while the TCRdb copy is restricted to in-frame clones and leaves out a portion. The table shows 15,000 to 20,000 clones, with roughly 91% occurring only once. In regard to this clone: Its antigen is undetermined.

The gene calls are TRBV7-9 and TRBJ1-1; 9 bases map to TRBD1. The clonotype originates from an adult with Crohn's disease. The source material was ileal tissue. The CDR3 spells CASSGQGMETEAFF. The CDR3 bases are TGTGCCAGCAGCGGACAGGGGATGGAGACTGAAGCTTTCTTT.